The clone carrying this T cell receptor (beta chain) was recorded once. Its antigen is unknown. The data derive from a study of a mutant IDH1 vaccine in newly diagnosed glioma. About the study: Commencement of vaccination occurred 4-6 weeks following radiotherapy alone, or concurrently with temozolomide cycles. The sex distribution of treated patients was about 60% male and around 40% female, with a mean age of roughly 40 years. Standard pretreatment was either radiotherapy, temozolomide, or, for most, radiochemotherapy with temozolomide. Study-level findings and limits: Less than 95% of patients showed vaccine-induced immune responses across multiple MHC alleles.

TCRdb keeps only in-frame clones here, not all; method: immunoSEQ multiplex PCR. The profile shows some 30,000 clones, about 89% of them singletons. Time point noted: week 5, during vaccination. Doses of 300 ug of mutant IDH1 20-mer peptide were given with topical imiquimod. This clonotype was obtained from a man in his late teens or twenties with glioma. The sample in question was PBMCs, obtained from a glioma patient whose treatment included an IDH1 peptide vaccine.

CDR3 nucleotides: TGTGCCAGCAGCCCCCGGGACATCCTTCCTCCTGCTTTCTTT. It encodes CASSPRDILPPAFF. This chain joins TRBV7-9 and TRBJ1-1; perhaps TRBD1 as D (6 bases). The CDR3 has 14 amino acids. V lost 5 bases and J 11 bases, leaving 21 bases between the germline ends. The germline CDR1 and CDR2 sequences are SEHNR and FQNEAQ (reference sequence).